The 21 T cell receptor beta chains below come from one sample, sequenced in a study of blood T cell repertoires in COVID-19. TCRdb keeps only in-frame clones here, not all; method: immunoSEQ multiplex PCR. The sample holds 210,000 or so clones, nearly 90% seen once. The sequenced sample was peripheral blood. All receptors come from a man between 50 and 59 years old with acute or convalescent COVID-19.

V gene TRBV7-6 combines with J gene TRBJ2-7, with D possibly matching TRBD2 (7 bases). CDR1 and CDR2 from the germline V gene are SGHVS and FNYEAQ. The CDR3 runs 14 residues. V gave up 1 base and J gave up 2 bases, with 9 bases separating them. The CDR3 sequence: CASSLGEGAYEQYF. The DNA for the CDR3 is TGTGCCAGCAGCTTAGGGGAGGGGGCCTACGAGCAGTACTTC.

The chain links TRBV7-6 to TRBJ2-3; 8 bases are shared with TRBD2. Germline V gene lookup returns CDR1 SGHVS and CDR2 FNYEAQ. V trimming: 2 bases; J trimming: 4 bases; junction bases outside the gene matches: 11. The CDR3 extends over 17 amino acids. CDR3 DNA: TGTGCCAGCAGCTTAAATGGCGCCGGGGGGGCCGCAGATACGCAGTATTTT. Amino acid sequence: CASSLNGAGGAADTQYF.

The chain is built from TRBV29-1 and TRBJ2-1; a possible D gene is TRBD2 (6 bases). The V gene's germline CDR1 is SQVTM and CDR2 ANQGSEA. This CDR3 comprises 12 residues. Trimming took 4 bases from V and 8 from J, leaving 12 bases between them. The chain's CDR3 is CSVASGVDEQFF. CDR3 bases: TGCAGCGTTGCCTCGGGGGTGGATGAGCAGTTCTTC.

The rearrangement joins TRBV6-5 to TRBJ1-1, with D unclear. This CDR3 comprises 14 residues. V was cut by 7 bases and J by 0 bases, with 12 bases left in between. The germline CDR1 and CDR2 sequences are MNHEY and SVGAGI. CDR3 in amino acids: CASKKQSLNTEAFF. CDR3 coding DNA: TGTGCCAGCAAAAAACAGAGTTTGAACACTGAAGCTTTCTTT.

V and J are TRBV4-2 and TRBJ2-1; D may be TRBD1 (7 bases). The CDR3 loop spans 17 amino acids. V was trimmed by 3 bases and J by 8 bases, leaving 23 bases between them. Germline CDR1 is LGHNA and CDR2 is YNFKEQ. CDR3 region: CASSQISGGTASYEQFF. In DNA form, the CDR3 reads TGTGCCAGCAGCCAGATCTCTGGAGGGACAGCGAGCTATGAGCAGTTCTTC.

This chain joins TRBV27 and TRBJ1-6; D might be TRBD1 (5 bases). This CDR3 has 16 residues. V was trimmed by 3 bases and J by 7 bases, leaving 16 bases between them. Germline CDR1 is MNHEY and CDR2 is SMNVEV (reference sequence). The CDR3 DNA is TGTGCCAGCAGTTTCCTACCGACAGTGAACAATTCACCCCTCCACTTT. It encodes CASSFLPTVNNSPLHF.

This chain links TRBV11-2 with TRBJ2-6, with D possibly being TRBD2 (5 bases). This CDR3 comprises 17 residues. Trimming removed 8 bases from V and 2 bases from J, with 19 bases in between. Germline V gene data show CDR1 as SGHAT and CDR2 as FQNNGV. The CDR3 coding sequence is TGTGCCAGCTTCATACCCGGGGTCATGCCTGGGGCCAACGTCCTGACTTTC. This sequence encodes CASFIPGVMPGANVLTF.

The chain couples TRBV7-2 to TRBJ2-1, with D maybe TRBD1 (6 bases). V was cut by 8 bases and J by 1 base, with 12 bases left in between. There are 14 residues in the CDR3. Germline CDR1 is SGHTA and CDR2 is FQGNSA. CDR3 DNA: TGTGCCAGCTCGAGGACAGTATCCTACAATGAGCAGTTCTTC. It translates to CASSRTVSYNEQFF.

V and J are TRBV28 and TRBJ2-3, with 8 bases aligning to TRBD2. The germline CDR1 and CDR2 sequences are MDHEN and SYDVKM. The CDR3 consists of 16 residues. V was clipped by 6 bases and J by 4 bases; unmatched bases: 12. The CDR3 loop is CASSGRAFLEADTQYF. CDR3 nucleotides: TGTGCCAGCAGCGGGAGGGCATTTTTAGAGGCAGATACGCAGTATTTT.

The chain joins TRBV28 to TRBJ1-1; 8 bases align to TRBD1. Unmatched junction bases numbered 3, after V lost 2 bases and J lost 10 bases. This CDR3 region has 12 residues. Per the germline V gene, CDR1 is MDHEN and CDR2 is SYDVKM. The CDR3 sequence: CASSLRQGRAFF. Written as DNA, the CDR3 is TGTGCCAGCAGTTTAAGACAGGGGAGAGCTTTCTTT. The complete variable domain, with remaining parts taken from reference TRBV28 and TRBJ1-1, reads DVKVTQSSRYLVKRTGEKVFLECVQDMDHENMFWYRQDPGLGLRLIYFSYDVKMKEKGDIPEGYSVSREKKERFSLILESASTNQTSMYLCASSLRQGRAFFGQGTRLTVV.

The chain has TRBV11-2 and TRBJ2-1; D remains ambiguous. Germline V gene lookup returns CDR1 SGHAT and CDR2 FQNNGV. This CDR3 comprises 13 residues. Trimming removed 5 bases at V and 9 bases at J, with 14 bases between. CDR3 bases: TGTGCCAGCAGCGCTCTATACTTTCCTGAGCAGTTCTTC. Translated: CASSALYFPEQFF. Complete variable domain (other parts from reference TRBV11-2 and TRBJ2-1): EAGVAQSPRYKIIEKRQSVAFWCNPISGHATLYWYQQILGQGPKLLIQFQNNGVVDDSQLPKDRFSAERLKGVDSTLKIQPAKLEDSAVYLCASSALYFPEQFFGPGTRLTVL.

The chain uses TRBV5-1 and TRBJ2-7, with 9 bases lining up with TRBD1. CDR1 and CDR2 from the germline V gene are SGHRS and YFSETQ. CDR3 length: 15 amino acids. Trimming removed 0 bases from V and 1 base from J; junction bases left unmatched: 2. This CDR3 is CASSLVGTGSYEQYF. The CDR3, as DNA: TGCGCCAGCAGCTTGGTGGGGACAGGGTCCTACGAGCAGTACTTC.

This clone was detected once. This chain connects TRBV27 to TRBJ1-2, with D possibly TRBD1 on 5 matching bases. Germline V gene sequence: CDR1 MNHEY, CDR2 SMNVEV (reference sequence). V shed 1 base and J shed 7 bases, with 10 bases lying between them. The CDR3 is 13 residues long. For the CDR3, the DNA is TGTGCCAGCAGTTTATTGGGGGGAGGTGGCTACACCTTC. Its translation: CASSLLGGGGYTF.

The V call is TRBV28, the J call TRBJ2-7; 7 bases map to TRBD2. Germline-derived CDR1 and CDR2 are MDHEN and SYDVKM. V lost 4 bases and J lost 9; bases outside the gene matches: 6. The CDR3 runs 12 residues. The CDR3 here is CASSSYRLAQYF. CDR3 coding DNA: TGTGCCAGCAGTTCCTATAGACTAGCGCAGTACTTC.

The genes are TRBV10-3 and TRBJ2-2; tentatively, D is TRBD2 (5 bases). Trimming left V 6 bases short and J 5 bases short, with 7 bases between. The CDR3 has 12 amino acids. Germline-derived CDR1 and CDR2 are ENHRY and SYGVKD. This CDR3 is CAIRPGTGELFF. In nucleotides, the CDR3 is TGTGCCATCAGACCGGGGACCGGGGAGCTGTTTTTT.

The chain combines TRBV4-1 with TRBJ1-1; D may be TRBD1 (5 bases). Germline CDR1 reads MGHRA; CDR2 reads YSYEKL. Trimming shortened V by 5 bases and J by 3 bases, and 16 bases separated the two germline ends. The CDR3 is 15 residues long. CDR3 nucleotides: TGCGCCAGCAGCAAGGGGACGGGACTTCACACTGAAGCTTTCTTT. The encoded protein is CASSKGTGLHTEAFF.

The J gene is TRBJ2-2, the V gene TRBV7-3, with 7 nucleotides matching TRBD1. V trimming: 5 bases; J trimming: 0 bases; junction bases outside the gene matches: 3. From germline, CDR1 is SGHTA and CDR2 FQGTGA. The CDR3 has 15 residues. The DNA for the CDR3 is TGTGCCAGCAGCGCGACAGGGCCGAACACCGGGGAGCTGTTTTTT. Its protein product is CASSATGPNTGELFF.

This chain joins TRBV18 and TRBJ2-5; weak D call: TRBD2 (5 bases). The V end lost 6 bases, the J end lost 4 bases, and 24 bases lay between the germline ends. Germline V gene sequence: CDR1 KGHSH, CDR2 LQKENI. This CDR3 has 17 residues. The DNA for the CDR3 is TGTGCCAGCTCTCCCAATCCGGGAAATACCTGGGGAGAGACCCAGTACTTC. This codes for CASSPNPGNTWGETQYF.

This chain uses TRBV10-2 with TRBJ2-7; TRBD2 matches at 14 bases. The CDR3 consists of 16 residues. Germline CDR1 WSHSY, CDR2 SAAADI. Trimming removed 4 bases from V and 6 bases from J; junction bases left unmatched: 8. The CDR3 DNA reads TGCGCCAGCAGTGTGAAACCGGGACTAGCGGGAGTCGAGCAGTACTTC. This codes for CASSVKPGLAGVEQYF.

The genes are TRBV2 and TRBJ2-3; 9 nucleotides align to TRBD1. CDR1 and CDR2 from the germline V gene are SNHLY and FYNNEI. The V and J ends lost 5 bases and 4 bases, in that order; junction bases with no gene match: 7. CDR3 length: 15 amino acids. The CDR3 coding sequence is TGTGCCAGCAGTAAACAGGGGGCTAACGCAGATACGCAGTATTTT. Amino acid sequence: CASSKQGANADTQYF.

The chain has TRBV12-2 and TRBJ2-3; the table calls TRBD1, which could not be checked here. TRBV12-2 is recorded as a pseudogene. This CDR3 contains 21 residues. This CDR3 reads CASRLTLTTGTGRPGTDTQYF. The DNA of the CDR3 is TGTGCAAGTCGCTTAACGCTGACAACCGGGACAGGGAGGCCGGGCACAGATACGCAGTATTTT.